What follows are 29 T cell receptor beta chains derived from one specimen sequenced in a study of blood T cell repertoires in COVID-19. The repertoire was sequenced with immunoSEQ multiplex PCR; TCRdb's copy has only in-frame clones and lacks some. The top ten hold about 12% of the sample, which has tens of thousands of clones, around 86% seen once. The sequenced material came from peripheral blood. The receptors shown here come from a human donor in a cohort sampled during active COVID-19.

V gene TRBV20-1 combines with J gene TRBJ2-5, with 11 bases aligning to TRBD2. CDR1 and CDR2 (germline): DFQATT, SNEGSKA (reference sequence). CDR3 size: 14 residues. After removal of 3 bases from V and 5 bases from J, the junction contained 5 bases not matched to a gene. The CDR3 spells CSASRLAGLETQYF. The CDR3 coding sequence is TGCAGTGCTAGTCGACTAGCGGGGTTGGAGACCCAGTACTTC.

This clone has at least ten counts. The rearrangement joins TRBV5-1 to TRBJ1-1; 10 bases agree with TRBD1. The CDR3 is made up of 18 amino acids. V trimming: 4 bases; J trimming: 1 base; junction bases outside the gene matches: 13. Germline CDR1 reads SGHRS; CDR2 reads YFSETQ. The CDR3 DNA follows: TGCGCCAGCAGCCTAAAGACCCTCCGGGACAGGGGGAACACTGAAGCTTTCTTT. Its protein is CASSLKTLRDRGNTEAFF.

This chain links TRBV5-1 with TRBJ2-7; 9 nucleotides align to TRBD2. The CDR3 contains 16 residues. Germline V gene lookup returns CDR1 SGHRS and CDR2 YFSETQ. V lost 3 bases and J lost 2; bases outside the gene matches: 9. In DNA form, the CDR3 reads TGCGCCAGCAGCTCCGGACTAGCGATTCTTACCTACGAGCAGTACTTC. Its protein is CASSSGLAILTYEQYF.

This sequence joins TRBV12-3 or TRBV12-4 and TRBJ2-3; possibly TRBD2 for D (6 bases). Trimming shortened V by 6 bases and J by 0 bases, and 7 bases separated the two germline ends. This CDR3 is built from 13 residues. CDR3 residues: CASSGGSTDTQYF. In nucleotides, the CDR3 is TGTGCCAGCAGCGGGGGAAGCACAGATACGCAGTATTTT.

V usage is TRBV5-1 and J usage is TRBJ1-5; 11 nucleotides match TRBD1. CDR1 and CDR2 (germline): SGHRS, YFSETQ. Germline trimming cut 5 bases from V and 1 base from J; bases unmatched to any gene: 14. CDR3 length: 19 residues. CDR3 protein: CASRREPGTGGVSNQPQHF. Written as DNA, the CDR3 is TGCGCCAGCAGACGCGAACCCGGGACAGGGGGAGTAAGCAATCAGCCCCAGCATTTT.

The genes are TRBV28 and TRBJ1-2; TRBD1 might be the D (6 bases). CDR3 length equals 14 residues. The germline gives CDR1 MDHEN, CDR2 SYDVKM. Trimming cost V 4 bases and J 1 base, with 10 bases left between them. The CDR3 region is CASSSLQGNYGYTF. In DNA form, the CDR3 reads TGTGCCAGCAGTTCCCTACAGGGTAACTATGGCTACACCTTC.

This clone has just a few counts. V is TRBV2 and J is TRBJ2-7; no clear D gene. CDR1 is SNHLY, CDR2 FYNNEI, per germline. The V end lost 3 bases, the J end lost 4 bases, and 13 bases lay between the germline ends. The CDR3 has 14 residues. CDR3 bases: TGTGCCAGCAGTGATTGGCATAGCCCTTACGAGCAGTACTTC. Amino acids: CASSDWHSPYEQYF.

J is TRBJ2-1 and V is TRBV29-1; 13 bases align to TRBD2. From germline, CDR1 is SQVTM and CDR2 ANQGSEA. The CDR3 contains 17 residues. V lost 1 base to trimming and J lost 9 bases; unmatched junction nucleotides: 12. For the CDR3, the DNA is TGCAGCGTTGAAGTTCTTTTACTAGCGGGGGGGCCGGGTGAGCAGTTCTTC. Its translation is CSVEVLLLAGGPGEQFF.

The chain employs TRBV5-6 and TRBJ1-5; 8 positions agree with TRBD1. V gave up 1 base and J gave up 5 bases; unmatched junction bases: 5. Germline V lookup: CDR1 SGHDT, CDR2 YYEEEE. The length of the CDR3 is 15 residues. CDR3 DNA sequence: TGTGCCAGCAGCTTGACGACAGGGGTGCATCAGCCCCAGCATTTT. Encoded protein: CASSLTTGVHQPQHF.

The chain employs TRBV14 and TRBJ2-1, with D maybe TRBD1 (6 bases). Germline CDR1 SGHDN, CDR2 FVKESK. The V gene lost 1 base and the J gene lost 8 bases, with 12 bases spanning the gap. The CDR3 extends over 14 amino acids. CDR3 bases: TGTGCCAGCAGCCAAGGTCTACAGGGTTATGAGCAGTTCTTC. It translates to CASSQGLQGYEQFF.

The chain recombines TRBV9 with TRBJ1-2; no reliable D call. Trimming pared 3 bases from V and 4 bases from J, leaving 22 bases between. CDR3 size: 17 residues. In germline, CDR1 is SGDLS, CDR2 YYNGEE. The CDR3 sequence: CASSALAGSMIGYGYTF. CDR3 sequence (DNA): TGTGCCAGCAGCGCCCTGGCGGGGTCAATGATAGGCTATGGCTACACCTTC.

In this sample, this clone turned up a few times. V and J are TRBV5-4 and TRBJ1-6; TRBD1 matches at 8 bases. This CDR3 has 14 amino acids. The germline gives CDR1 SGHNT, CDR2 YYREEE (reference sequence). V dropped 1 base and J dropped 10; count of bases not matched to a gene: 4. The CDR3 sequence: CASSLQGAGSPLHF. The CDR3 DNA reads TGTGCCAGCAGCTTGCAGGGGGCGGGATCACCCCTCCACTTT.

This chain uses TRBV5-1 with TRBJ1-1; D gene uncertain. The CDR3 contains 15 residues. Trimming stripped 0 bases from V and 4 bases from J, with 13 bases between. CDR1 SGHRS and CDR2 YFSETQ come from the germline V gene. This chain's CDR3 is CASSLDTKSGTEAFF. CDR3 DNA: TGCGCCAGCAGCTTGGACACCAAGTCTGGCACTGAAGCTTTCTTT.

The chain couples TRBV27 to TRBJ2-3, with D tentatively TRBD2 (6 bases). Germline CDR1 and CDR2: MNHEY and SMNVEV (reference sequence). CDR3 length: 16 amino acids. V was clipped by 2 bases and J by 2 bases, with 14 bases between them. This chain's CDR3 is CASSLKSAGTTDTQYF. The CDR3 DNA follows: TGTGCCAGCAGTTTAAAGTCGGCGGGGACCACAGATACGCAGTATTTT.

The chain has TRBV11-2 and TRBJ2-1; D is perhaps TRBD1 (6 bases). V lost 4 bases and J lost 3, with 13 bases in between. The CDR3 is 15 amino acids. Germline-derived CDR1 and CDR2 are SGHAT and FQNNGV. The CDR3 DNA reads TGTGCCAGCAGCTCGCCTGGGGGCGACTACAATGAGCAGTTCTTC. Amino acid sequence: CASSSPGGDYNEQFF.

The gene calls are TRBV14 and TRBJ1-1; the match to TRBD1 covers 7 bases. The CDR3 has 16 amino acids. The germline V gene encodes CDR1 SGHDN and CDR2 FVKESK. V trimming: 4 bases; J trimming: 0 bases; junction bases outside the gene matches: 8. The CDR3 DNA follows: TGTGCCAGCAGCCCTCCGGGACAGTCCATGAACACTGAAGCTTTCTTT. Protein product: CASSPPGQSMNTEAFF.

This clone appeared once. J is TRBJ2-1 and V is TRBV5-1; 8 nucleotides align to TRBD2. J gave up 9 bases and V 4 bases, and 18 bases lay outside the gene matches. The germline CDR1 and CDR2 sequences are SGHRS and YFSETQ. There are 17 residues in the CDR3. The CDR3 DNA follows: TGCGCCAGCAGCATAGGGAGTAGCGGGGCTTCTTTCGGTGAGCAGTTCTTC. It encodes CASSIGSSGASFGEQFF.

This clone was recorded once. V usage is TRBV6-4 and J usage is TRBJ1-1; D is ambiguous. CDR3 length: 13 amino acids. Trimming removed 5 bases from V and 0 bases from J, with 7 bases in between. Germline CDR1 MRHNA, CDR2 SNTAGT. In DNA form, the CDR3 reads TGTGCCAGCAGTAGCGAGGTGAACACTGAAGCTTTCTTT. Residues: CASSSEVNTEAFF.

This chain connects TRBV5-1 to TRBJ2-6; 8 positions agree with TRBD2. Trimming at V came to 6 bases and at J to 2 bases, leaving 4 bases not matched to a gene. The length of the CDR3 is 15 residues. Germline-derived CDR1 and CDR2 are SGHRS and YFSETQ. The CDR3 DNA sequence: TGCGCCAGCACACGGGAGGGGGCTGGGGCCAACGTCCTGACTTTC. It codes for CASTREGAGANVLTF.

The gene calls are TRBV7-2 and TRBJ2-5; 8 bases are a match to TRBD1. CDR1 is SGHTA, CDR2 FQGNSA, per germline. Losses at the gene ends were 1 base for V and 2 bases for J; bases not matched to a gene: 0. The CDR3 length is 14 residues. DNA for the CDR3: TGTGCCAGCAGCTTAGGGACAGGGCAAGAGACCCAGTACTTC. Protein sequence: CASSLGTGQETQYF.

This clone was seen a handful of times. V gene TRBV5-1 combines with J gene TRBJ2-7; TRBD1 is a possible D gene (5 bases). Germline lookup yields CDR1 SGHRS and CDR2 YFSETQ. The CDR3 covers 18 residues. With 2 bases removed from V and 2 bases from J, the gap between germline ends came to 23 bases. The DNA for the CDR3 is TGCGCCAGCAGCTTACTAATAACAACAGGAGTCCAACCCTACGAGCAGTACTTC. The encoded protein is CASSLLITTGVQPYEQYF. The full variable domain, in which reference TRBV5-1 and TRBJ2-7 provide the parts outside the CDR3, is KAGVTQTPRYLIKTRGQQVTLSCSPISGHRSVSWYQQTPGQGLQFLFEYFSETQRNKGNFPGRFSGRQFSNSRSEMNVSTLELGDSALYLCASSLLITTGVQPYEQYFGPGTRLTVT.

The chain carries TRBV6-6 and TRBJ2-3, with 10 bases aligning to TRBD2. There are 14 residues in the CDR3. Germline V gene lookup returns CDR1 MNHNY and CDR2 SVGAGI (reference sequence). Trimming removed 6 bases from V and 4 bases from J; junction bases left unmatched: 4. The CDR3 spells CASRERGGADTQYF. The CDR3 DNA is TGTGCCAGCAGAGAGCGGGGGGGGGCAGATACGCAGTATTTT.

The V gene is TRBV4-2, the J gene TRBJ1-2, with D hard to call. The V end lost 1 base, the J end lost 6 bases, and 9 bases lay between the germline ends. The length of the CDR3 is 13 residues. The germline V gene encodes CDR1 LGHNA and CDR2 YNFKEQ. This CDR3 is CASSQGSRNGYTF. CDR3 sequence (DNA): TGTGCCAGCAGCCAAGGGTCCAGGAATGGCTACACCTTC.

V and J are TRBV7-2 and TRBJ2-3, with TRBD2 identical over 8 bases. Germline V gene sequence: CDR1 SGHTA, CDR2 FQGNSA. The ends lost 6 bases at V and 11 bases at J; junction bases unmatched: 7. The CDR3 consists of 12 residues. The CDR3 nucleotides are TGTGCCAGCAGTAGTAGCGGGACTCTGCAGTATTTT. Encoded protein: CASSSSGTLQYF.

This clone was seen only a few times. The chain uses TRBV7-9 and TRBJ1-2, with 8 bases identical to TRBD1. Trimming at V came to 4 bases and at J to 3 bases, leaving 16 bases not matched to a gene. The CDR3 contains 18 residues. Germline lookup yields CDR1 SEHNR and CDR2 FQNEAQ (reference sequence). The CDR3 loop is CASSSPRGQVPPHYGYTF. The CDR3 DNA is TGTGCCAGCAGCTCCCCCCGGGGACAGGTTCCCCCTCACTATGGCTACACCTTC.

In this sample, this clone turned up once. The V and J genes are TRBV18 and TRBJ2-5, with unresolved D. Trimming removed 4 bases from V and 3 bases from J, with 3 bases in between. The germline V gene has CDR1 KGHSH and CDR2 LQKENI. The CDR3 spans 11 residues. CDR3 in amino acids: CASSLEETQYF. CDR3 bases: TGTGCCAGCTCACTAGAAGAGACCCAGTACTTC.

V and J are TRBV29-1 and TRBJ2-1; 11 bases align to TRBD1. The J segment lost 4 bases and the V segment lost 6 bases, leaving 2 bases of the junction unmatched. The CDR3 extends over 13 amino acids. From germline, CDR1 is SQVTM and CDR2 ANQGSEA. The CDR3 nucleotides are TGCAGCGTGGGACAGGGGGGATACAATGAGCAGTTCTTC. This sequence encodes CSVGQGGYNEQFF.

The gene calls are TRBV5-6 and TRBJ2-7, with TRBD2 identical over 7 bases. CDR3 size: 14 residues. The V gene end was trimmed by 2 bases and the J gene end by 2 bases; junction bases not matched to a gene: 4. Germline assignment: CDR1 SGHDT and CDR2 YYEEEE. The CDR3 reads CASSFSGGPYEQYV. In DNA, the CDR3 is TGTGCCAGCAGCTTTTCGGGGGGTCCCTACGAGCAGTACGTC.

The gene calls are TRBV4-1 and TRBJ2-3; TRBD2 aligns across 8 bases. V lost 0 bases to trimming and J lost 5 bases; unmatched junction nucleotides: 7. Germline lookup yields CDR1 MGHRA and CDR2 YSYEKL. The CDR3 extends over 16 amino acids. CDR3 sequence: CASSQEGFSGGDTQYF. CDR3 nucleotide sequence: TGCGCCAGCAGCCAAGAAGGGTTCAGCGGGGGAGATACGCAGTATTTT.